The TCR beta chain described here comes from a study of PD-1 blockade in classical Hodgkin lymphoma. Whole-study findings and limits: Relapsed/refractory patients reportedly had the lowest baseline TCR diversity, below newly diagnosed patients, who were below healthy donors.

Time point meaning: cycle 4 day 1 (C4D1), after less than seven weeks of nivolumab. Relapse was seen in all patients after autologous stem cell transplantation, and brentuximab vedotin exposure was variable. Concerning this clone itself: Antigen specificity is unknown.

Profiling relied on immunoSEQ multiplex PCR, and the TCRdb table lists in-frame clones only, not all of them. The table records tens of thousands of clones, roughly 78% of them present only once. V lost 4 bases and J lost 8, with 15 bases in between. In germline, CDR1 is MNHNY, CDR2 SVGAGI (reference sequence). This CDR3 region has 14 residues. The gene calls are TRBV6-6 and TRBJ2-1, with a possible D match to TRBD2 (5 bases). The TCR sequence derives from a human donor with classical Hodgkin lymphoma. The specimen comprised peripheral blood mononuclear cells (PBMCs), sampled before the fourth cycle of nivolumab. The CDR3 bases are TGTGCCAGCAGTTTGGGAGTTCTTGTCGATGAGCAGTTCTTC. Its protein product is CASSLGVLVDEQFF.